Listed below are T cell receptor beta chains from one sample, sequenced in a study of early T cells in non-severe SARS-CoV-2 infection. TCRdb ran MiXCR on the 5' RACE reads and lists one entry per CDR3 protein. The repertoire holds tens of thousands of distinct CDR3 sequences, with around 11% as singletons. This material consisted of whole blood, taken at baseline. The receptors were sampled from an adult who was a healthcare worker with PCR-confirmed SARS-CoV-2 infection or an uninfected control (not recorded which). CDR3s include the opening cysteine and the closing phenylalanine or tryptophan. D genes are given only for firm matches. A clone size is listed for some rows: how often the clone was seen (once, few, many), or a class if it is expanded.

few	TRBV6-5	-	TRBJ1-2	TGTGCCAGCAGTTACTCTGTCGGCTATGGCTACACCTTC	CASSYSVGYGYTF
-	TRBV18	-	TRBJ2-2	TGTGCCAGCTCAGCCGGGACACAGAACACCGGGGAGCTGTTTTTT	CASSAGTQNTGELFF
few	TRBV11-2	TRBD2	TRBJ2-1	TGTGCCAGCAGCTTAGCAGGGCTAGCGGGCGGAGAGGAGCAGTTCTTC	CASSLAGLAGGEEQFF
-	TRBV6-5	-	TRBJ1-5	TGTGCCAGCAGTCCTAAACTAAATCAGCCCCAGCATTTT	CASSPKLNQPQHF
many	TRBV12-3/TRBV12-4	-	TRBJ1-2	TGTGCCAGCAGTTCTCAGTCTGGAGGCTACACCTTC	CASSSQSGGYTF
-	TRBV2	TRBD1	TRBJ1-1	TGTGCCACCTTGGGACAGTTCAACACTGAAGCTTTCTTT	CATLGQFNTEAFF
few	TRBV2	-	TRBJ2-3	TGTGCCAGCAGCGGCATCCGTTCTAGCACAGATACGCAGTATTTT	CASSGIRSSTDTQYF
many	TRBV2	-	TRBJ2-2	TGTGCCAGCAGTGGACAGCCTACGAACACCGGGGAGCTGTTTTTT	CASSGQPTNTGELFF
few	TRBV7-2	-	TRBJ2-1	TGTGCCAGCAGCTTAGGGCCTGGGGGCAATGAGCAGTTCTTC	CASSLGPGGNEQFF
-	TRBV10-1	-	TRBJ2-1	TGCGCCAGCAGTGAACTGTCCAGGTCAAATGAGCAGTTCTTC	CASSELSRSNEQFF
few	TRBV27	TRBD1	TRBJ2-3	TGTGCCAGCAGTCCGAGGACAGGACGAGATACGCAGTATTTT	CASSPRTGRDTQYF
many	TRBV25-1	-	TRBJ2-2	TGTGCCAGCAGTGAAAGTTTTAAGGCTGCGAACACCGGGGAGCTGTTTTTT	CASSESFKAANTGELFF
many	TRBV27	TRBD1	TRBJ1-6	TGTGCCAGCAGCTTAACGGACAGGACCAATTCACCCCTCCACTTT	CASSLTDRTNSPLHF
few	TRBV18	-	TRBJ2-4	TGTGCCAGCTCACCAGAGCTACGGCCGGAACTAGCCAAAAACATTCAGTACTTC	CASSPELRPELAKNIQYF
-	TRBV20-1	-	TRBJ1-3	TGCAGTGCTAGCTGGGGTAGCGGGAGAAACACCATATATTTT	CSASWGSGRNTIYF
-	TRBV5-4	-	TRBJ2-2	TGTGCCAGCAGCTTCGGAAATAGGAACACCGGGGAGCTGTTTTTT	CASSFGNRNTGELFF
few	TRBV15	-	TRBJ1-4	TGTGCCACCAGCAGGATGGGCTCCCCTGAAAAACTGTTTTTT	CATSRMGSPEKLFF
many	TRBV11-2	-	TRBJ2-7	TGTGCCAGCAGCTTAGAAAGAACCGCGGTCCCGGGTTACGAGCAGTACTTC	CASSLERTAVPGYEQYF
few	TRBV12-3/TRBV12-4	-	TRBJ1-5	TGTGCCAGCAGCCCCTCGGGTAGCGATCAGCCCCAGCATTTT	CASSPSGSDQPQHF
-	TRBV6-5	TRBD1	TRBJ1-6	TGTGCCAGCAGCAAAGTACCCAGGGGGCCGTCCTATAATTCACCCCTCCACTTT	CASSKVPRGPSYNSPLHF
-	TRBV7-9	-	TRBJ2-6	TGTGCCAGCAGCCGACGTTTGACAGGACAGACGAAATCCTTTGGGGCCAACGTCCTGACTTTC	CASSRRLTGQTKSFGANVLTF
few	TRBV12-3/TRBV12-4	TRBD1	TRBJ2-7	TGTGCCAGCAGTTTCGACAGGGCCTCCTACGAGCAGTACTTC	CASSFDRASYEQYF
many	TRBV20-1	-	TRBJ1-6	TGCAGTGCTAGAGATATCGTAGGCAGTTATAATTCACCCCTCCACTTT	CSARDIVGSYNSPLHF
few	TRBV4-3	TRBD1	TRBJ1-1	TGCGCCAGCAGCCAGGGGACAGGCGAACTGAACACTGAAGCTTTCTTT	CASSQGTGELNTEAFF
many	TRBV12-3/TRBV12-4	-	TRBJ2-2	TGTGCCAGCAGTCTAATCGGGGGATATAACGGGGAGCTGTTTTTT	CASSLIGGYNGELFF
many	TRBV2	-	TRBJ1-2	TGTGCCAGTGGGACCGGCAGAAACTATGGCTACACCTTC	CASGTGRNYGYTF
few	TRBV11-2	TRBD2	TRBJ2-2	TGTGCCAGCAGCCCCCCCCCGGGGGGGCGAGGCGGGGAGCTGTTTTTT	CASSPPPGGRGGELFF
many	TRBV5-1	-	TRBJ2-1	TGCGCCAGCAGACCTCCGCAGTCCCCCTACAATGAGCAGTTCTTC	CASRPPQSPYNEQFF
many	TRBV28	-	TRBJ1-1	TGTGCCAGCAGTCCCGGGGGACGGCAAACTAACACTGAAGCTTTCTTT	CASSPGGRQTNTEAFF
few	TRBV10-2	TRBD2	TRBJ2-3	TGCGCCAGCCTGGGACTAGCGGGGGTTGAAATAACAGATACGCAGTATTTT	CASLGLAGVEITDTQYF
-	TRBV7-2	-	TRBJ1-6	TGTGCCAGCAGCTTCCAACATAATTCACCCCTCCACTTT	CASSFQHNSPLHF
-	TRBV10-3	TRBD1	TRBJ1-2	TGTGCCATCACCCACGGACAGGATACCGATGGCTACACCTTC	CAITHGQDTDGYTF
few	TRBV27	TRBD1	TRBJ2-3	TGTGCCAGCACCCTACAGGGGGCTACCACAGATACGCAGTATTTT	CASTLQGATTDTQYF
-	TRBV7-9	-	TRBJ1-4	TGTGCCAGCAGCCCCCCATTGGAAAAACTGTTTTTT	CASSPPLEKLFF
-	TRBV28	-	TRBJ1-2	TGTGCCAGCAGTTTACTCTCACCTGGAGGCTACACCTTC	CASSLLSPGGYTF
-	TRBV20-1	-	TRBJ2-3	TGCAGTGCCCCGGGGGTGGCCAGCACAGATACGCAGTATTTT	CSAPGVASTDTQYF
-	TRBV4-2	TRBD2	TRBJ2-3	TGTGCCAGCAGCCATGAAGAGCGGGGGCGATACACAGATACGCAGTATTTT	CASSHEERGRYTDTQYF
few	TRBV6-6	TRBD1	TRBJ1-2	TGTGCCAGCAGCTCTAACCCGGGACAGGGTCTCTATGGCTACACCTTC	CASSSNPGQGLYGYTF
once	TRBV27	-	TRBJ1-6	TGTGCCAGCTCCTTAGGGAATAATTCACCCCTCCACTTT	CASSLGNNSPLHF
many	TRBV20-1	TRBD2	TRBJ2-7	TGCAGTGCTAGCCTAGCGGGGGGGTACGAGCAGTACTTC	CSASLAGGYEQYF